This TCR beta chain comes out of a study of spatial heterogeneity in lung cancer. Study results and caveats: Detection of ubiquitous tumor TCRs in blood was higher at resection than follow-up.

At least ten counts were recorded for this clonotype. Antigen unknown. All TCR cDNA molecules were individually tagged with a unique molecular identifier. TCRdb itself ran the 5' RACE reads through MiXCR, one entry per CDR3 protein. The sample has about 61,000 distinct CDR3 sequences; 6.3% are singletons. The CDR3 extends over 16 amino acids. In germline, CDR1 is MGHRA, CDR2 YSYEKL. Trimming removed 4 bases from V and 3 bases from J; junction bases left unmatched: 9. Time point of the sample: sample taken at primary tumor resection. The donors were 55 to 85 patients with non-small cell lung cancer that was early-stage and untreated. No cells were sorted before sequencing. The whole RNA sequenced was extracted from tumor, nontumor lung or frozen PBMC.

The rearrangement links TRBV4-1 to TRBJ2-7; 10 positions agree with TRBD2. This TCR was sampled from a female donor with early-stage non-small cell lung cancer. The sample here was PBMCs, taken at surgery. CDR3 nucleotide sequence: TGCGCCAGCAGCCCGATGCTAGCGGGGGCCCACTACGAGCAGTACGTC. Encoded protein: CASSPMLAGAHYEQYV.